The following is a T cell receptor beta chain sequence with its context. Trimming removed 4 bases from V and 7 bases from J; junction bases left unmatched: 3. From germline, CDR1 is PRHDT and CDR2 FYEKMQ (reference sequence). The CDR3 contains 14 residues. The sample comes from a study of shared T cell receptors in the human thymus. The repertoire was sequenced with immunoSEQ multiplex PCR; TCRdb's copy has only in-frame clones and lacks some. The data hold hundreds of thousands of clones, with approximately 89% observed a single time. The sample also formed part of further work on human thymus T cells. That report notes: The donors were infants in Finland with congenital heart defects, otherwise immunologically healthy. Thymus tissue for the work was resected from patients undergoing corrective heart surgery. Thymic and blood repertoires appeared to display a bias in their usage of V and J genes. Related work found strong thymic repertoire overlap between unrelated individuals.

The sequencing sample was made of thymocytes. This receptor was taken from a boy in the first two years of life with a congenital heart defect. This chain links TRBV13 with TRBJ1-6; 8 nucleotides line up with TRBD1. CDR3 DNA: TGTGCCAGCAGCTCAGGACAGGGAAATTCACCCCTCCACTTT. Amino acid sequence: CASSSGQGNSPLHF.